The clone carrying this T cell receptor (beta chain) was observed a few times. What it recognizes is unknown. The CDR3 does not close with the conserved phenylalanine or tryptophan, likely indicating a read error. The lymph nodes were axillary draining lymph nodes from breast cancer patients. TCRdb reprocessed the multiplex PCR reads via MiXCR and lists one record per CDR3 protein. The sample yields about 200,000 distinct CDR3 sequences, 30% to 40% seen once. The germline CDR1 and CDR2 sequences are SSHAT and FNYEAQ (reference sequence). The CDR3 consists of 14 residues. The data originate from a study of breast tumors, draining lymph nodes, adjacent tissues. Findings and limits, study-wide: Tumors had less TCR diversity than lymph nodes, more than nontumor tissue. That most tumor T cells come from lymph nodes remained unproven. Data fit most tumor T cells coming from lymph node, expanding in tumor.

The chain employs TRBV7-7 and TRBJ2-5, with D unresolved. The source is a female donor with breast cancer. Some clones in this sample may be carry-over from other donors' samples. The sample taken for sequencing was axillary lymph node tissue. The CDR3 DNA reads as TGTGCTAGCAGCTTAGTGTTAGGACAAGAGACCCAGTACCCC. Its translation is CASSLVLGQETQYP.